This paragraph reports one TCR beta chain. These data originate in a study of T cell changes during pregnancy in multiple sclerosis. Measured with immunoSEQ multiplex PCR; TCRdb has only the in-frame clones, and not every one. The table lists some 110,000 clones, about 93% of them singletons, with roughly 1.4% in the top ten. V lost 6 bases and J 3 bases, leaving 9 bases between the germline ends. CDR1 MDHEN and CDR2 SYDVKM come from the germline V gene. The CDR3 is made up of 13 amino acids. The sequence came from a female donor with multiple sclerosis, enrolled in a pregnancy study. This sample comprised peripheral blood, obtained in the third trimester of pregnancy. This chain connects TRBV28 to TRBJ1-5; TRBD1 might be the D (5 bases). CDR3 residues: CASSLDNNQPQHF. The CDR3 nucleotides are TGTGCCAGCAGCTTGGACAACAATCAGCCCCAGCATTTT.